One and the same sample provided the 13 T cell receptor beta chains below, sequenced in a study of identical twins. MiXCR, applied by TCRdb to the 5' RACE reads, yields one record per CDR3 protein. The sample holds hundreds of thousands of distinct CDR3 sequences, 21% seen once. These same data were also listed under a study on T cells expressing NK-cell markers.

Material: PBMCs. The receptors were sampled from a young woman in good health.

The rearrangement links TRBV7-9 to TRBJ2-5; D unresolved. The germline V gene has CDR1 SEHNR and CDR2 FQNEAQ (reference sequence). V was cut by 3 bases and J by 7 bases, with 15 bases left in between. The CDR3 has 14 amino acids. The DNA of the CDR3 is TGTGCCAGCAGCTTCGGCCACTTAAGAGGGACCCAGTACTTC. Amino acid sequence: CASSFGHLRGTQYF.

The table lists this clonotype with a few counts. V and J are TRBV5-1 and TRBJ2-1, with 10 bases lining up with TRBD2. The CDR3 totals 17 residues. V was clipped by 3 bases and J by 0 bases; unmatched bases: 6. Germline loops: CDR1 SGHRS, CDR2 YFSETQ. The CDR3 region has the DNA TGCGCCAGCAGCTCCGTTCTAGCGGGGGTCTCCTACAATGAGCAGTTCTTC. Translated, it gives CASSSVLAGVSYNEQFF.

The rearrangement links TRBV7-6 to TRBJ2-2, with 8 bases matching TRBD2. The CDR3 totals 19 residues. The V gene end was trimmed by 4 bases and the J gene end by 3 bases; junction bases not matched to a gene: 16. Germline V gene data show CDR1 as SGHVS and CDR2 as FNYEAQ. CDR3 residues: CASSSLAPGRAGDTGELFF. The CDR3 region has the DNA TGTGCCAGCAGCTCGCTAGCGCCCGGGAGGGCCGGGGACACCGGGGAGCTGTTTTTT.

The J gene is TRBJ2-5, the V gene TRBV7-2, with D possibly being TRBD1 (6 bases). This CDR3 is built from 16 residues. Germline CDR1 reads SGHTA; CDR2 reads FQGNSA. V shed 5 bases and J shed 5 bases, with 21 bases lying between them. CDR3 in amino acids: CASSAETGLRGETQYF. DNA for the CDR3: TGTGCCAGCAGCGCAGAGACCGGGCTAAGGGGGGAGACCCAGTACTTC.

This clonotype was seen a handful of times. This rearrangement joins TRBV20-1 to TRBJ2-1; weak D call: TRBD2 (6 bases). V lost 5 bases and J 5 bases, leaving 19 bases between the germline ends. CDR3 length equals 15 residues. Looked up from germline, CDR1 is DFQATT and CDR2 is SNEGSKA (reference sequence). In nucleotides, the CDR3 is TGCAGTGCTCAAAATGGGGCGGGGAGTCACAATGAGCAGTTCTTC. Its protein product is CSAQNGAGSHNEQFF.

The sample holds a few counts of this clonotype. V gene TRBV20-1 combines with J gene TRBJ2-5; 9 bases line up with TRBD2. Germline CDR1 DFQATT, CDR2 SNEGSKA (reference sequence). V shed 7 bases, J shed 5 bases, and the junction held 8 bases outside the gene matches. CDR3 length equals 13 residues. The CDR3 loop is CSGRTSGWETQYF. The CDR3 DNA reads TGCAGTGGCCGTACTAGCGGGTGGGAGACCCAGTACTTC.

The chain joins TRBV28 to TRBJ1-2; D possibly corresponds to TRBD1 (5 bases). From germline, CDR1 is MDHEN and CDR2 SYDVKM. V was trimmed by 6 bases and J by 7 bases, leaving 12 bases between them. The CDR3 is 12 amino acids. CDR3 protein: CASRLQGVGYTF. The CDR3 nucleotides read TGTGCCAGCAGACTCCAAGGGGTTGGCTACACCTTC.

The chain carries TRBV10-3 and TRBJ1-5, with D unclear. This CDR3 is 16 amino acids long. CDR1 is ENHRY, CDR2 SYGVKD, per germline. The V end was cut by 3 bases, the J end by 2 bases, with 14 bases between. CDR3 protein: CAISESGGYRNQPQHF. CDR3 coding DNA: TGTGCCATCAGTGAATCCGGCGGCTATCGCAATCAGCCCCAGCATTTT.

The V call is TRBV5-1, the J call TRBJ1-2, with TRBD1 matching 8 bases. Per germline, CDR1 SGHRS and CDR2 YFSETQ. This CDR3 region has 14 residues. V dropped 5 bases and J dropped 8; count of bases not matched to a gene: 11. The chain's CDR3 is CASRPDRGWQGYTF. CDR3 sequence (DNA): TGCGCCAGCAGACCAGACAGGGGATGGCAGGGCTACACCTTC.

The chain carries TRBV6-5 and TRBJ1-2; D is perhaps TRBD1 (5 bases). The length of the CDR3 is 16 residues. Trimming took off 0 bases at V and 1 base at J, with 12 bases between the two ends. The germline V gene has CDR1 MNHEY and CDR2 SVGAGI. DNA for the CDR3: TGTGCCAGCAGTTACTCCCAGGGAACCATTAACTATGGCTACACCTTC. Translating it yields CASSYSQGTINYGYTF.

The chain couples TRBV24-1 to TRBJ2-3; no definite D call. CDR1 KGHDR and CDR2 SFDVKD come from the germline V gene. Trimming took 9 bases from V and 2 from J, leaving 11 bases between them. The CDR3 runs to 13 residues. DNA of the CDR3: TGTGCCACCGCTCCCGCCTCCACAGATACGCAGTATTTT. Translating gives CATAPASTDTQYF.

This chain joins TRBV20-1 and TRBJ2-1; no clear D. Germline V gene data show CDR1 as DFQATT and CDR2 as SNEGSKA (reference sequence). CDR3 size: 15 residues. V lost 4 bases, J lost 4 bases, and 17 bases lay in between. The CDR3 DNA reads as TGCAGTGCTATACTACTTCAATCTACTTACAATGAGCAGTTCTTC. Protein product: CSAILLQSTYNEQFF.

This sequence joins TRBV12-3 or TRBV12-4 and TRBJ2-3; a weak D match, TRBD2 (6 bases). The CDR3 covers 17 residues. V was pared by 2 bases and J by 1 base, with 16 bases between. The CDR3 reads CASSLRRRGWGTDTQYF. The CDR3 DNA is TGTGCCAGCAGTTTAAGGAGGAGGGGATGGGGCACAGATACGCAGTATTTT.